The T cell receptor (beta chain) described here comes from a study of T and B cells in COVID-19 patients. Study details: Most recovered patients had mild to moderate COVID-19 treated as outpatients.

To note about this clonotype: It may be a read error: a sequence one base away is much more abundant.

V lost 6 bases to trimming and J lost 3 bases; unmatched junction nucleotides: 3. Looked up from germline, CDR1 is MNHEY and CDR2 is SMNVEV (reference sequence). The CDR3 has 13 residues. Multiplex PCR with BIOMED2 TRB-A/B primer pools amplified TRB rearrangements. MiXCR, applied by TCRdb to the multiplex PCR reads, yields one record per CDR3 protein. The table has roughly 18,000 distinct CDR3 sequences, around 30% seen once. Blood genomic DNA input for TRB amplification was about 240-550 ng. The receptor comes from a human donor who had recovered from COVID-19. The chain joins TRBV27 to TRBJ2-7; TRBD1 matches 9 bases. Sequencing input: blood. CDR3 bases: TGTGCCAGCAGGCTGGGACAGGGCTACGAGCAGTACTTC. Residues: CASRLGQGYEQYF.